This TCR beta chain was sequenced during a study of blood T cell repertoires in COVID-19 (dated by TCRdb to about 2020). As for the study more broadly: Collaborator samples came from the United States, Italy and Spain and covered acute and convalescent phases of COVID-19. The material from the prospective study consisted of cDNA or gDNA derived from T cells, B-cell-depleted T cells, or PBMCs. Deeply sampled blood TCRbeta repertoires from subjects exposed to, actively infected with, or recovered from COVID-19 were included in the dataset. The repertoires were made available in a free public database intended to serve as a resource for research on the immune response to SARS-CoV-2. The samples were drawn from two sources: the first 160 participants of the ongoing ImmuneRACE study, and 1,000 to 1,500 subjects contributed by 6 global collaborators. A de-identified subject ID, COVID-19 status, age in years and sex were almost always included in the sample metadata. Where available, HLA class I and class II types were taken from metadata supplied by the sample provider and were not determined by assay-based typing.

According to the germline V gene, CDR1 reads MNHNS and CDR2 reads SASEGT. V and J are trimmed by 1 base and 0 bases, and the gene matches miss 2 bases of the junction. From the cysteine through the phenylalanine, the CDR3 covers 15 amino acids. Only CDR3 DNA remains: 45 bases, in frame from the first base. The research as a whole found: Clinical and demographic metadata were provided uncurated, with the amount varying by source and participant.

As to this clone: No antigen is known for it. Per-nucleotide qualities are absent, and no much larger clonotype sits a single base away.

In the prospective study, participants were about 18 to 89 years old, resided in approximately 22 geographic areas of the United States, and were enrolled through a virtual design. To assign participants to cohorts, the prospective study relied on clinical history that participants themselves reported in a screening survey and a study questionnaire. ImmuneRACE Cohort 3 recovered participants were defined by two consecutive negative NP/OP PCR tests, healthcare professional clearance, or symptom resolution. In the prospective study, mobile phlebotomists collected whole blood, serum and a nasopharyngeal or oropharyngeal swab from each participant. Prospective study participants could optionally give additional blood draws and questionnaires over an approximately 2-month period. Before DNA extraction, prospective study blood samples were shipped either frozen or at room temperature. TCRbeta CDR3 regions were amplified from genomic DNA by means of the immunoSEQ Assay, a bias-controlled multiplex PCR. The paper's data handling went like this. Nucleated cell counts per sample were estimated from amplification of reference gene primers within the assay. To quantify the absolute abundance of each unique TCRbeta CDR3 rearrangement, sequence reads were collapsed and filtered. For each sample, productive Simpson clonality was calculated as the square root of Simpson's diversity index across productive rearrangements. TCRdb holds this immuneACCESS table with in-frame rearrangements only. Some clones are missing; in checked studies, unresolved V genes explain under half, and the rest has no known cause. The V and J calls and the clone size are those of that table, but D and trimming were determined from the DNA. Within this sample are around 250,000 clones, with approximately 83% of them counted one time only. The ten largest make up under 2.5% of the sample.

The sample was PBMCs or T cells enriched from blood (not recorded which). The rearrangement combines TRBV6-1 with TRBJ2-7, with 8 junctional bases fitting TRBD2. The clonotype originates from a woman aged 45-65 years who had recovered from COVID-19. The nucleotides read TGTGCCAGCAGTGAAGAGGGGACTAGCTCCTACGAGCAGTACTTC. Its coded protein is CASSEEGTSSYEQYF.